This T cell receptor (beta chain) came from a study of blood T cells in healthy people across ages. Study-level points and caveats: Possibly, changes in expanded clonotypes were confounded because donor CMV status was unknown.

For this clonotype: The antigen is unknown.

CDR1 is SQVTM, CDR2 ANQGSEA, per germline. The length of the CDR3 is 12 residues. The authors ran a second PCR of about 7 to 11 cycles using a sample-barcoded 5' primer and a J-beta primer mix. One entry per CDR3 protein, called by TCRdb with MiXCR from the 5' RACE reads. This table holds 800,000 to 950,000 distinct CDR3 sequences, 45% to 50% found once. This sequence originates from a man in his thirties or forties in good health. The sequenced sample was blood. The chain is built from TRBV29-1 and TRBJ2-7, with D possibly TRBD2 on 5 matching bases. The end of the DNA fits TRBJ2-1 better, so the J call may be wrong. The CDR3 sequence: CSVEGSSYEQFF. The CDR3 region has the DNA TGCAGCGTTGAGGGGAGCTCCTACGAGCAGTTCTTC.